These 26 T cell receptor beta chains originate from one sample sequenced in a study of CD8 T cells in ankylosing spondylitis. TCRdb called the 5' RACE reads again in MiXCR, with one record for every CDR3 protein. The sample records around 180,000 distinct CDR3 sequences, 10% to 15% being singletons. The sample consisted of blood, either unsorted or a sorted T cell fraction (not recorded which). Every receptor here comes from a female donor with ankylosing spondylitis or in good health (not recorded which).

This clonotype was recorded at least ten times. The V call is TRBV7-9, the J call TRBJ1-2; D gene ambiguous. CDR1 and CDR2 (germline): SEHNR, FQNEAQ (reference sequence). V dropped 0 bases and J dropped 8 bases, with 10 bases sitting between them. CDR3 length: 13 amino acids. The CDR3, as DNA: TGTGCCAGCAGCTTAGCCCCCCCCGAAGGCTACACCTTC. Amino acid sequence: CASSLAPPEGYTF.

This clonotype was recorded a few times. The chain carries TRBV5-5 and TRBJ2-3; 10 nucleotides align to TRBD1. V shed 3 bases, J shed 6 bases, and the junction held 13 bases outside the gene matches. This CDR3 region has 17 residues. From germline, CDR1 is SGHKS and CDR2 YYEKEE (reference sequence). This CDR3 reads CASSWGDRGIALDTQYF. The CDR3 nucleotides are TGTGCCAGCAGCTGGGGGGACAGGGGAATAGCCTTGGATACGCAGTATTTT.

V usage is TRBV5-6 and J usage is TRBJ1-5, with 7 bases matching TRBD1. The CDR3 has 15 residues. J lost 4 bases, V lost 4 bases, and 8 bases had no gene match. Germline V gene lookup returns CDR1 SGHDT and CDR2 YYEEEE. This CDR3 reads CASSATTGRNQPQHF. CDR3 bases: TGTGCCAGCAGCGCAACGACAGGGCGGAATCAGCCCCAGCATTTT. The full variable domain, rest sourced from reference TRBV5-6 and TRBJ1-5, is DAGVTQSPTHLIKTRGQQVTLRCSPKSGHDTVSWYQQALGQGPQFIFQYYEEEERQRGNFPDRFSGHQFPNYSSELNVNALLLGDSALYLCASSATTGRNQPQHFGDGTRLSIL.

Ten or more counts support this clonotype. The V gene is TRBV5-1, the J gene TRBJ2-3, with 9 bases fitting TRBD2. The V gene's germline CDR1 is SGHRS and CDR2 YFSETQ. V trimming: 0 bases; J trimming: 0 bases; junction bases outside the gene matches: 2. The CDR3 is made up of 16 amino acids. In DNA form, the CDR3 reads TGCGCCAGCAGCTTGGGACTAGCGGCAAGCACAGATACGCAGTATTTT. It is translated as CASSLGLAASTDTQYF. Full variable domain (remainder filled in from reference TRBV5-1 and TRBJ2-3): KAGVTQTPRYLIKTRGQQVTLSCSPISGHRSVSWYQQTPGQGLQFLFEYFSETQRNKGNFPGRFSGRQFSNSRSEMNVSTLELGDSALYLCASSLGLAASTDTQYFGPGTRLTVL.

This clonotype was found many times. The V call is TRBV7-9, the J call TRBJ2-3; D unresolved. V was pared by 2 bases and J by 0 bases, with 6 bases between. CDR3 length: 14 amino acids. Germline loops: CDR1 SEHNR, CDR2 FQNEAQ (reference sequence). The CDR3 DNA reads TGTGCCAGCAGCTTAACTACTAGCACAGATACGCAGTATTTT. It translates to CASSLTTSTDTQYF.

This chain connects TRBV18 to TRBJ2-2; D not resolved. Germline V gene sequence: CDR1 KGHSH, CDR2 LQKENI. The CDR3 totals 14 residues. The V end was cut by 4 bases, the J end by 4 bases, with 10 bases between. In DNA, the CDR3 is TGTGCCAGCTCACGCGACACCAGCACCGGGGAGCTGTTTTTT. As protein: CASSRDTSTGELFF.

In its sample, this clonotype was seen a few times. The genes are TRBV4-3 and TRBJ2-1; 8 bases are shared with TRBD2. This CDR3 spans 15 amino acids. CDR1 and CDR2 from the germline V gene are LGHNA and YSLEER. J gave up 6 bases and V 3 bases, and 7 bases lay outside the gene matches. CDR3 nucleotide sequence: TGCGCCAGCAGCCAGTCAACCGGGGGGGGCAATGAGCAGTTCTTC. Translation: CASSQSTGGGNEQFF.

This chain joins TRBV5-1 and TRBJ1-6, with D possibly TRBD1 on 6 matching bases. Between the trimmed V and J ends, which lost 4 bases and 5 bases, there was a span of 10 bases. This CDR3 has 14 residues. Germline assignment: CDR1 SGHRS and CDR2 YFSETQ. DNA of the CDR3: TGCGCCAGCAGCGGGACACCTCATAATTCACCCCTCCACTTT. Its translation is CASSGTPHNSPLHF. The full variable domain, in which reference TRBV5-1 and TRBJ1-6 provide the parts outside the CDR3, is KAGVTQTPRYLIKTRGQQVTLSCSPISGHRSVSWYQQTPGQGLQFLFEYFSETQRNKGNFPGRFSGRQFSNSRSEMNVSTLELGDSALYLCASSGTPHNSPLHFGNGTRLTVT.

There are many counts of this clonotype. This chain uses TRBV2 with TRBJ1-3; D may be TRBD1 (5 bases). There are 18 residues in the CDR3. The ends were cut back, 4 bases at V and 0 bases at J, with 19 bases in the middle. Per the germline V gene, CDR1 is SNHLY and CDR2 is FYNNEI. Written as DNA, the CDR3 is TGTGCCAGCAGTGCGGGTATGGGACGGTATTCCTCTGGAAACACCATATATTTT. Encoded protein: CASSAGMGRYSSGNTIYF.

At least ten counts were recorded for this clonotype. The CDR3 spells CASSQARDRNSPLHF. CDR3 coding DNA: TGCGCCAGCAGCCAAGCCCGGGACAGAAATTCACCCCTCCACTTT. The chain joins TRBV4-3 to TRBJ1-6, with 7 bases that match TRBD1. Germline V gives CDR1 LGHNA, CDR2 YSLEER. V lost 1 base, J lost 7 bases, and 4 bases stayed unmatched. This CDR3 is built from 15 residues.

The gene calls are TRBV28 and TRBJ2-1; 7 nucleotides align to TRBD1. Trimming cost V 3 bases and J 12 bases; bases outside gene matches: 8. The CDR3 consists of 13 residues. Germline lookup yields CDR1 MDHEN and CDR2 SYDVKM. The CDR3 here is CASSFNHRGMQFF. CDR3 DNA: TGTGCCAGCAGTTTTAATCACAGGGGAATGCAGTTCTTC.

The table lists this clonotype with a few counts. The junction departs from germline at one end; a sequencing error may be responsible. The chain is built from TRBV5-1 and TRBJ1-1; TRBD1 agrees at 8 bases. The CDR3 sequence is 12 residues long. Germline values: CDR1 SGHRS, CDR2 YFSETQ. CDR3 DNA: TGCGCCAGCAGTCCCTCGGGACAGGTTCCCCTCTTT. Its protein product is CASSPSGQVPLF. The variable domain in full, with the rest retrieved from reference TRBV5-1 and TRBJ1-1, is KAGVTQTPRYLIKTRGQQVTLSCSPISGHRSVSWYQQTPGQGLQFLFEYFSETQRNKGNFPGRFSGRQFSNSRSEMNVSTLELGDSALYLCASSPSGQVPLFGQGTRLTVV.

This clonotype has just one count. The junction and the germline gene differ at one end; a read error may be behind it. The V call is TRBV20-1, the J call TRBJ2-2; D perhaps matches TRBD2 (8 bases). The CDR3 is made up of 15 amino acids. The germline gives CDR1 DFQATT, CDR2 SNEGSKA (reference sequence). CDR3 sequence reads: CSARGGQTNTGELVF. In DNA form, the CDR3 reads TGCAGTGCCCGGGGGGGACAGACGAACACCGGGGAGCTGGTTTTT.

This clonotype was seen many times. The chain has TRBV5-1 and TRBJ2-2, with D unresolved. V was trimmed by 0 bases and J by 2 bases, leaving 11 bases between them. The CDR3 is 16 residues long. CDR1 and CDR2 from the germline V gene are SGHRS and YFSETQ. CDR3 amino acids: CASSLGHSVNTGELFF. The CDR3 DNA reads TGCGCCAGCAGCTTGGGCCATTCCGTTAACACCGGGGAGCTGTTTTTT.

The V and J genes are TRBV29-1 and TRBJ2-5; D is possibly TRBD1 (6 bases). Trimming cost V 2 bases and J 6 bases, with 10 bases left between them. This CDR3 has 12 residues. In germline, CDR1 is SQVTM, CDR2 ANQGSEA. In DNA form, the CDR3 reads TGCAGCGTTGAATACAGGGTGCAGACCCAGTACTTC. Translating it yields CSVEYRVQTQYF.

This clonotype was detected only a few times. The rearrangement uses TRBV5-1 and TRBJ2-3, with D perhaps TRBD2 (6 bases). Germline CDR1 reads SGHRS; CDR2 reads YFSETQ. V was shortened by 5 bases and J by 1 base, with 11 bases between the two germline ends. This CDR3 region has 14 residues. The CDR3 region is CASSHGTGTDTQYF. The DNA for the CDR3 is TGCGCCAGCAGTCACGGGACTGGCACAGATACGCAGTATTTT.

This clonotype was observed many times. This chain connects TRBV29-1 to TRBJ1-1; D is ambiguous. Looked up from germline, CDR1 is SQVTM and CDR2 is ANQGSEA. The CDR3 has 14 amino acids. Trimming shortened V by 6 bases and J by 3 bases, and 17 bases separated the two germline ends. CDR3 sequence reads: CSVPSRGRDTEAFF. CDR3 DNA: TGCAGCGTCCCGTCTCGGGGTCGCGACACTGAAGCTTTCTTT.

This clonotype has a single count. A read error may explain this, as a much larger clone is one base away. This chain joins TRBV21-1 and TRBJ2-1; TRBD2 is taken as the D call from the table, unchecked against the DNA. TRBV21-1 is reported as a pseudogene. This CDR3 is built from 17 residues. The CDR3 sequence is CASRFKGGSAFYNEQFF. CDR3 DNA: TGTGCCAGCAGATTCAAGGGCGGGAGTGCTTTCTACAATGAGCAGTTCTTC.

This clonotype occurred a few times. The chain employs TRBV12-3 or TRBV12-4 and TRBJ2-1; 11 bases align to TRBD2. The CDR3 spans 15 residues. Losses at the gene ends were 5 bases for V and 8 bases for J; bases not matched to a gene: 8. The CDR3 region is CASSLLAGGGDEQFF. CDR3 coding DNA: TGTGCCAGCAGTCTCCTAGCGGGAGGAGGCGATGAGCAGTTCTTC.

In this sample, this clonotype turned up a few times. The J gene is TRBJ2-7, the V gene TRBV9; possible D gene TRBD1, 6 bases. Trimming stripped 2 bases from V and 6 bases from J, with 12 bases between. CDR3 size: 13 residues. Germline assignment: CDR1 SGDLS and CDR2 YYNGEE. The CDR3 bases are TGTGCCAGCAGCGTCCTAGAAGGGGGCGAGCAGTACTTC. It specifies CASSVLEGGEQYF.

This clonotype was observed a few times. V is TRBV21-1 and J is TRBJ1-3. TRBV21-1 is recorded as a pseudogene. This CDR3 has 18 residues. CDR3 nucleotides: TGTGCCAGCAGCAAAGAAAATTGGGACAGAGTCTCTGGAAACACCATATATTTT. Translating it yields CASSKENWDRVSGNTIYF.

This clonotype was picked up many times. The rearrangement joins TRBV5-1 to TRBJ2-3; 8 bases are a match to TRBD1. V shed 3 bases, J shed 5 bases, and the junction held 11 bases outside the gene matches. The germline V gene encodes CDR1 SGHRS and CDR2 YFSETQ. This CDR3 has 16 amino acids. CDR3 amino acids: CASSSGTGGRGDTQYF. The CDR3 bases are TGCGCCAGCAGCTCGGGGACAGGAGGCCGGGGAGATACGCAGTATTTT.

This clonotype appeared many times. The chain has TRBV7-2 and TRBJ2-7, with 10 bases matching TRBD1. Germline CDR1 SGHTA, CDR2 FQGNSA. The CDR3 spans 15 residues. V gave up 2 bases and J gave up 5 bases; unmatched junction bases: 6. The CDR3 sequence is CASSLMGQGLHEQYF. The CDR3, as DNA: TGTGCCAGCAGCTTAATGGGACAGGGGTTACACGAGCAGTACTTC.

The V call is TRBV10-3, the J call TRBJ1-5; D is ambiguous. The CDR3 length is 12 residues. Germline V gene data show CDR1 as ENHRY and CDR2 as SYGVKD. V lost 4 bases and J lost 3, with 4 bases in between. The CDR3 reads CAISVTNQPQHF. The CDR3 DNA sequence: TGTGCCATCAGTGTAACCAATCAGCCCCAGCATTTT.

The sample holds many counts of this clonotype. The chain is built from TRBV7-2 and TRBJ2-2, with 8 positions matching TRBD1. The germline gives CDR1 SGHTA, CDR2 FQGNSA. The CDR3 loop spans 15 amino acids. The V segment lost 5 bases and the J segment 4 bases; nucleotides outside the gene matches: 6. The CDR3 sequence is CASSRQGAGTGELFF. DNA for the CDR3: TGTGCCAGCAGCCGTCAGGGGGCTGGCACCGGGGAGCTGTTTTTT.

This clonotype was recorded many times. V gene TRBV12-3 or TRBV12-4 combines with J gene TRBJ1-4, with 8 bases matching TRBD1. The V and J ends lost 1 base and 7 bases, in that order; junction bases with no gene match: 5. The CDR3 is 15 amino acids. This CDR3 reads CASSLEDRGGEKLFF. The DNA for the CDR3 is TGTGCCAGCAGTTTAGAAGACAGGGGAGGTGAAAAACTGTTTTTT.